This T cell receptor beta chain is drawn from a study of CXCR3-negative and CXCR3-positive naive CD8 T cells. Findings of the study overall: Naive cells positive for CXCR3 carried more hydrophobic TRB CDR3s than CXCR3-negative ones.

Preparation of TRB cDNA libraries relied on 5' RACE carrying UMI labels. TCRdb re-called the 5' RACE reads and shows each CDR3 protein once, DNA omitted. This table holds about 110,000 distinct CDR3 sequences. CDR3 size: 14 residues. Germline CDR1 and CDR2: SGHDN and FVKESK. With respect to this clonotype: The antigen is not known.

The chain recombines TRBV14 with TRBJ1-1; the D call of TRBD1 rests on TCRdb alone, since no DNA is present to check it. The sequenced sample was naive CXCR3+ CD8+ T cells from blood. The sample's subset: CD45RO-CCR7+CD27+CD95- naive CD8+ T cells expressing CXCR3 (TNR3+). The origin of this receptor is a human donor in good health. Some clones in this sample may be carry-over from other donors' samples. CDR3 amino acids: CASSQEEGAVEAFF.